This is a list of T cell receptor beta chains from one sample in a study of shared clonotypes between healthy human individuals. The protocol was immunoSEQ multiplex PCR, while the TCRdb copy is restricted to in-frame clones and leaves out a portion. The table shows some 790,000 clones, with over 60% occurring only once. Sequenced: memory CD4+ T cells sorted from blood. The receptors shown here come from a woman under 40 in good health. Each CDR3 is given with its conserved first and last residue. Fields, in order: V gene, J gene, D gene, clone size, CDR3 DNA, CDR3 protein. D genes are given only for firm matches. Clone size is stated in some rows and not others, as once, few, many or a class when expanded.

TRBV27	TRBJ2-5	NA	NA	TGTGCCAGCAGTAAGGGAGAGACCCAGTACTTC	CASSKGETQYF
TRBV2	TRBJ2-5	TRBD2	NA	TGTGCCGCAGGACGGGAGGTAGAAGAGACCCAGTACTTC	CAAGREVEETQYF
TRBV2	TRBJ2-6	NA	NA	TGTGCCAGCAGTGTATCAAGGTCTGGGGCCAACGTCCTGACTTTC	CASSVSRSGANVLTF
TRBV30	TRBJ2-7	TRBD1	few	TGTGCCTGTACCGGGACAGGGCGCTACGAGCAGTACTTC	CACTGTGRYEQYF
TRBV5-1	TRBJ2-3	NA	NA	TGCGCCAGCAGGATCGGGGAGCGCACAGATACGCAGTATTTT	CASRIGERTDTQYF
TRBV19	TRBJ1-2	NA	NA	TGTGCCAGTAGTGTCGGTGGCAGGGGTCGGGGCTACACCTTC	CASSVGGRGRGYTF
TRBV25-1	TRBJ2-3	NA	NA	TGTGCCAGCAGCGGGGGCGACAAACCAGATACGCAGTATTTT	CASSGGDKPDTQYF
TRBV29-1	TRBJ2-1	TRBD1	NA	TGCACCGCTGGGGGGACGGGACAGGGATCGGGTAACAATGAGCAGTTCTTC	CTAGGTGQGSGNNEQFF
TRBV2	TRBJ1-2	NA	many	TGTGCCAGCAGTGAACAACTTACTCCCATGTTTGGGACGTCGGTTTATGGCTACACCTTC	CASSEQLTPMFGTSVYGYTF
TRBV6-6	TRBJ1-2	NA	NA	TGTGCCAGCAGTTACGGCAGGAACAACTATGGCTACACCTTC	CASSYGRNNYGYTF
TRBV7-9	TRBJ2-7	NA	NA	TGTGCCAGCAGCTTAGTTCCGGGGCACTACGAGCAGTACTTC	CASSLVPGHYEQYF
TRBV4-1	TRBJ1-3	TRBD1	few	TGCGCCAGCAGCGTGGACAGGGGGCCTGGAAACACCATATATTTT	CASSVDRGPGNTIYF
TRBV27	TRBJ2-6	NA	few	TGTGCCAGCAGTTACTGGGGTACCGGGGCCAACGTCCTGACTTTC	CASSYWGTGANVLTF
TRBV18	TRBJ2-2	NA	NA	TGTGCCAGCTCACCACCCCAGGGGCCCGGGGAGCTGTTTTTT	CASSPPQGPGELFF
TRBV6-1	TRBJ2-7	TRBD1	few	TGTGCCAGCAGATGGACAGGGGGCGACTACGAGCAGTACTTC	CASRWTGGDYEQYF
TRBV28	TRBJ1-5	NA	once	TGTGCCAGCAGTTTTTCCCTCGCCGCCGCTGGGCCCCAGCATTTT	CASSFSLAAAGPQHF
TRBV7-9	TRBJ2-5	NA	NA	TGTGCCAGCAGCCCATATGGACCCCTACAAGAGACCCAGTACTTC	CASSPYGPLQETQYF
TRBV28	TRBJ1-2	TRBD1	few	TGTGCCACCGTGTTCGTTAGGGGGCCCGGCTATGGCTACACCTTC	CATVFVRGPGYGYTF
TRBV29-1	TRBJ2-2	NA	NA	TGCAGCGCCTGGGGAACAGCGAACACCGGGGAGCTGTTTTTT	CSAWGTANTGELFF
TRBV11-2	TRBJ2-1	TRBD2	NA	TGTGCCAGCAGCTTAGATCTAGCGGGAAACAATGAGCAGTTCTTC	CASSLDLAGNNEQFF
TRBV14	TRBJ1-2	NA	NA	TGTGCCAGCAGCCAGGGAGGGTCTGGGAACTATGGCTACACCTTC	CASSQGGSGNYGYTF
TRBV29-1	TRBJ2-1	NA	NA	TGCAGCGTTGTGTGGGGGAGCTCCTACAATGAGCAGTTCTTC	CSVVWGSSYNEQFF
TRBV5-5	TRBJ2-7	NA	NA	TGTGCCAGCAGCTTAAGATCGGCCTACGAGCAGTACTTC	CASSLRSAYEQYF
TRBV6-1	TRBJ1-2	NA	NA	TGTGCCAGCTGGAGCGCTTCAGGGGTCTATGGCTACACCTTC	CASWSASGVYGYTF
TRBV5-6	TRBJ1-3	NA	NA	TGTGCCAGCAGCCGCACAGCAGCCTCTGGAAACACCATATATTTT	CASSRTAASGNTIYF
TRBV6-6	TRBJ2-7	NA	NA	TGTGCCAGCAGCCGCGGGACGGAAGAGCAGTACTTC	CASSRGTEEQYF
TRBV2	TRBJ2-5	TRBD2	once	TGTGCCAGCAGTGTCGGGAGGACGAGGTCGGAGACCCAGTACTTC	CASSVGRTRSETQYF
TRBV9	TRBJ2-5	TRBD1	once	TGTGCCAGCAGCGCGGGGTGGGGACAGGGGGTTACCCAGTACTTC	CASSAGWGQGVTQYF
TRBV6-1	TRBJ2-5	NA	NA	TGTGCCAGCAGTAGACGCTCAGGGCAAGAGACCCAGTACTTC	CASSRRSGQETQYF
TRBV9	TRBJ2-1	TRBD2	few	TGTGCCAGCAGACCCACTAGCGGGAGGGCCCTTGAGCAGTTCTTC	CASRPTSGRALEQFF
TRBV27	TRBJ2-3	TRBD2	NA	TGTGCCAGCAGTTTATCGAGGACTAGAACAGATACGCAGTATTTT	CASSLSRTRTDTQYF
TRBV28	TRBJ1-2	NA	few	TGTGCCAGCAACCCCGGGGGGAGGGACTATGGCTACACCTTC	CASNPGGRDYGYTF
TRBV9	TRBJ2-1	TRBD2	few	TGTGCCAGCGCGACCCTAGCGGGAGAAGGCAATGAGCAGTTCTTC	CASATLAGEGNEQFF
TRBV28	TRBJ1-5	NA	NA	TGTGCCAGCAGTCTACTTAATCAGCCCCAGCATTTT	CASSLLNQPQHF
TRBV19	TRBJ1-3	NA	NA	TGTGCCAGTAGTGAACGATACTCTGGAAACACCATATATTTT	CASSERYSGNTIYF
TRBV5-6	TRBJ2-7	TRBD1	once	TGTGCCAGCAGGGGGACAGGCCGGTCCTACGAGCAGTACTTC	CASRGTGRSYEQYF
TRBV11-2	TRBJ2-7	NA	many	TGTGCCAGCAGCTTAGCTGCCAGCGGCGCCTACGAGCAGTACTTC	CASSLAASGAYEQYF
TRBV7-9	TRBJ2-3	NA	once	TGTGCCAGCAGCTTTGGGCGCGGGGTTGTGACAGATACGCAGTATTTT	CASSFGRGVVTDTQYF
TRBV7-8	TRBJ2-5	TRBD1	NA	TGTGCCAGCAGCTTACCGACAGGGTGGGAGACCCAGTACTTC	CASSLPTGWETQYF
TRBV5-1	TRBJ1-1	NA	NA	TGCGCCAGCAGCTCGGACGCGAACACTGAAGCTTTCTTT	CASSSDANTEAFF